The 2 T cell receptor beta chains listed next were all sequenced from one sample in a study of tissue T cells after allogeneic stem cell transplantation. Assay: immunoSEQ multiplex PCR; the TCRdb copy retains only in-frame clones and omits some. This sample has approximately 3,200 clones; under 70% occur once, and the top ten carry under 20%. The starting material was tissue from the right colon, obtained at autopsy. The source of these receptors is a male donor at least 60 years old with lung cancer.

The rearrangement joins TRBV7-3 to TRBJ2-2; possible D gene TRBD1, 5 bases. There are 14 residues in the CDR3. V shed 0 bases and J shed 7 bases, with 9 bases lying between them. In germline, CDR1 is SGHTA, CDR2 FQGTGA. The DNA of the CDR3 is TGTGCCAGCAGCTTAACAGGGGTGGACGGGGAGCTGTTTTTT. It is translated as CASSLTGVDGELFF.

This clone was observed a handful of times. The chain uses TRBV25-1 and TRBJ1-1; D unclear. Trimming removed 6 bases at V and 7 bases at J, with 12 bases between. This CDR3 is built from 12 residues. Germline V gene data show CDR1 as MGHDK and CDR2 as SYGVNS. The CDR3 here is CASRSLSGEAFF. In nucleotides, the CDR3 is TGTGCCAGCAGAAGTCTTTCCGGTGAAGCTTTCTTT.